The clone carrying this T cell receptor (beta chain) has just a few counts. This specimen belongs to a study of human T cells and chemical hapten exposure. Study in general: Weekly administration of diphenylcyclopropenone to the scalp of patients continued throughout the approximately 25-week study. Slight differences in pooled library volume were the main source of varying TCR yields across samples.

Time point noted: patch test 1, 2 weeks after DPC sensitization. Treatment defined: therapeutic diphenylcyclopropenone sensitization with weekly scalp DPC. Unique molecular identifiers were attached to individual cDNA molecules within the library. In the original workflow: Across samples, TCR counts had a median of roughly 98,000 and ranged from roughly 23,224 to 690,600. TCRdb reprocessed the RACE reads via MiXCR and lists one record per CDR3 protein. The V and J calls shown here were made by TCRdb, not taken from the authors' results. The repertoire has about 120,000 distinct CDR3 sequences, 9.5% to 13% of them found once; the top ten carry about 1.4%. J gave up 14 bases and V 0 bases, and 11 bases lay outside the gene matches. Looked up from germline, CDR1 is SGHAT and CDR2 is FQNNGV. This CDR3 is built from 14 residues.

The source material was whole blood, sampled in connection with sensitization to the hapten diphenylcyclopropenone (DPC). This clonotype originated in a woman between 50 and 59 years old with alopecia areata. Some clones in this sample may be carry-over from other donors' samples. This chain uses TRBV11-2 with TRBJ2-3; 7 positions match TRBD2. CDR3 in amino acids: CASSLELLAGDRYF. CDR3 DNA: TGTGCCAGCAGCTTAGAACTTCTGGCGGGAGACCGGTATTTT.